These 21 T cell receptor beta chains were sequenced from one sample in a study of PD-1 blockade in classical Hodgkin lymphoma. All patients experienced relapse after autologous stem cell transplantation, and brentuximab vedotin exposure was variable. Only in-frame clones appear in the TCRdb table, and some are missing; sequencing was by immunoSEQ multiplex PCR. Of more than 15,000 clones detected, around 72% appear once; the ten largest clones hold roughly 4.5%. Sequences were derived from peripheral blood mononuclear cells (PBMCs), sampled at baseline. These receptor sequences come from a human donor with classical Hodgkin lymphoma.

This clone was counted once. V and J are TRBV6-5 and TRBJ1-1; D is unclear. CDR3 length: 14 residues. The V gene's germline CDR1 is MNHEY and CDR2 SVGAGI. The ends were cut back, 3 bases at V and 3 bases at J, with 11 bases in the middle. CDR3 coding DNA: TGTGCCAGCAGTTATGGCTCTGAGGACACTGAAGCTTTCTTT. It is translated as CASSYGSEDTEAFF.

J is TRBJ1-2 and V is TRBV7-9; 7 bases fit TRBD1. In germline, CDR1 is SEHNR, CDR2 FQNEAQ (reference sequence). V lost 2 bases and J lost 2; bases outside the gene matches: 5. There are 15 residues in the CDR3. The CDR3 protein is CASSLSQGVNYGYTF. CDR3 nucleotide sequence: TGTGCCAGCAGCTTAAGTCAGGGGGTCAACTATGGCTACACCTTC. Full variable domain (outside the CDR3, taken from reference TRBV7-9 and TRBJ1-2): DTGVSQNPRHKITKRGQNVTFRCDPISEHNRLYWYRQTLGQGPEFLTYFQNEAQLEKSRLLSDRFSAERPKGSFSTLEIQRTEQGDSAMYLCASSLSQGVNYGYTFGSGTRLTVV.

The CDR3 DNA sequence: TGTGCCAGCAGCCAAGATTACGATGGCTACACCTTC. It codes for CASSQDYDGYTF. This rearrangement joins TRBV14 to TRBJ1-2; D is ambiguous. This CDR3 region has 12 residues. The V end lost 0 bases, the J end lost 6 bases, and 5 bases lay between the germline ends. Germline-derived CDR1 and CDR2 are SGHDN and FVKESK.

The chain employs TRBV18 and TRBJ2-5; D possibly corresponds to TRBD2 (5 bases). The CDR3 consists of 14 residues. Germline CDR1 and CDR2: KGHSH and LQKENI. Trimming pared 5 bases from V and 4 bases from J, leaving 14 bases between. The CDR3: CASSVTGMTETQYF. The CDR3 DNA sequence: TGTGCCAGCTCAGTAACGGGGATGACAGAGACCCAGTACTTC.

The chain joins TRBV7-2 to TRBJ1-5; 7 bases are shared with TRBD1. CDR3 length: 17 amino acids. Trimming cost V 5 bases and J 0 bases; bases outside gene matches: 10. Germline V CDR1 and CDR2: SGHTA, FQGNSA. The DNA for the CDR3 is TGTGCCAGCAGCCTCGGGGCAGGGGGGGTTAGCAATCAGCCCCAGCATTTT. Translation gives CASSLGAGGVSNQPQHF.

V usage is TRBV11-2 and J usage is TRBJ1-4; 10 bases are a match to TRBD1. The V and J ends lost 5 bases and 6 bases, in that order; junction bases with no gene match: 6. Germline assignment: CDR1 SGHAT and CDR2 FQNNGV. This CDR3 is built from 15 residues. This CDR3 is CASSPPGQGYEKLFF. DNA of the CDR3: TGTGCCAGCAGCCCACCGGGACAGGGGTATGAAAAACTGTTTTTT.

J is TRBJ2-5 and V is TRBV19; TRBD2 might be the D (9 bases). The CDR3 totals 15 residues. CDR1 LNHDA and CDR2 SQIVND come from the germline V gene (reference sequence). With 7 bases removed from V and 5 bases from J, the gap between germline ends came to 20 bases. The CDR3 protein is CASTRGLAGTETQYF. For the CDR3, the DNA is TGTGCCAGTACCAGGGGGCTAGCGGGAACGGAGACCCAGTACTTC.

The rearrangement uses TRBV7-6 and TRBJ1-2; a possible D gene is TRBD1 (5 bases). Germline V CDR1 and CDR2: SGHVS, FNYEAQ. V dropped 3 bases and J dropped 7 bases, with 18 bases sitting between them. The CDR3 is 15 residues long. This CDR3 reads CASSFPGPGRGGYTF. The CDR3 DNA sequence: TGTGCCAGCAGCTTTCCGGGACCCGGGCGGGGTGGCTACACCTTC.

This chain uses TRBV30 with TRBJ2-3, with 10 bases that match TRBD2. The CDR3 runs 17 residues. Germline V lookup: CDR1 GTSNPN, CDR2 SVGIG (reference sequence). With V trimmed by 0 bases and J by 4 bases, 10 bases remained unmatched. The DNA for the CDR3 is TGTGCCTGGAGTGTACGATGGAGCGGGGGGGCCGCAGATACGCAGTATTTT. Its protein is CAWSVRWSGGAADTQYF.

The chain carries TRBV7-9 and TRBJ1-3; no firm D call. The germline V and J ends were trimmed by 6 bases and 0 bases, with 6 bases remaining between them. Germline CDR1 reads SEHNR; CDR2 reads FQNEAQ (reference sequence). The length of the CDR3 is 13 residues. The CDR3 sequence: CASRRVSGNTIYF. CDR3 DNA: TGTGCCAGCAGGAGGGTCTCTGGAAACACCATATATTTT.

The chain recombines TRBV7-9 with TRBJ2-1; 7 nucleotides line up with TRBD1. With V trimmed by 5 bases and J by 0 bases, 4 bases remained unmatched. This CDR3 is 15 amino acids long. Germline values: CDR1 SEHNR, CDR2 FQNEAQ (reference sequence). The CDR3 is CASSRDSPSYNEQFF. The CDR3 region has the DNA TGTGCCAGCAGCAGGGACAGTCCCTCCTACAATGAGCAGTTCTTC.

This clone was detected a few times. This rearrangement joins TRBV6-5 to TRBJ2-2, with a possible D match to TRBD1 (6 bases). V lost 2 bases and J 7 bases, leaving 11 bases between the germline ends. The length of the CDR3 is 14 residues. CDR1 MNHEY and CDR2 SVGAGI come from the germline V gene. In DNA, the CDR3 is TGTGCCAGCAGTTACGCCAGGGGATTCGGGGAGCTGTTTTTT. Its protein is CASSYARGFGELFF.

This clone is a singleton in its sample. The chain couples TRBV7-2 to TRBJ2-7; 10 positions agree with TRBD2. Germline V gene lookup returns CDR1 SGHTA and CDR2 FQGNSA. The CDR3 length is 14 residues. The junction had 5 bases not matched to a gene; V was cut back by 6 bases and J by 3 bases. CDR3 protein: CASRRGLADYEQYF. DNA for the CDR3: TGTGCCAGCAGGCGAGGACTAGCGGACTACGAGCAGTACTTC.

The chain carries TRBV5-4 and TRBJ2-1; TRBD2 matches at 10 bases. V was clipped by 4 bases and J by 5 bases; unmatched bases: 3. CDR3 size: 14 residues. Germline CDR1 SGHNT, CDR2 YYREEE (reference sequence). Written as DNA, the CDR3 is TGTGCCAGCAGCCAACTAGCGGGACACAATGAGCAGTTCTTC. Translating gives CASSQLAGHNEQFF.

This chain joins TRBV7-2 and TRBJ2-5, with D maybe TRBD2 (5 bases). Germline V gene data show CDR1 as SGHTA and CDR2 as FQGNSA. The CDR3 runs 14 residues. V shed 5 bases and J shed 3 bases, with 13 bases lying between them. The CDR3 DNA reads as TGTGCCAGCAGCCTAAGGAACGGGAAAGAGACCCAGTACTTC. The encoded protein is CASSLRNGKETQYF. Drawing the rest from reference TRBV7-2 and TRBJ2-5, the complete variable domain is GAGVSQSPSNKVTEKGKDVELRCDPISGHTALYWYRQSLGQGLEFLIYFQGNSAPDKSGLPSDRFSAERTGGSVSTLTIQRTQQEDSAVYLCASSLRNGKETQYFGPGTRLLVL.

The gene calls are TRBV5-1 and TRBJ2-5, with TRBD1 matching 7 bases. The length of the CDR3 is 14 residues. Germline V gene lookup returns CDR1 SGHRS and CDR2 YFSETQ. V gave up 3 bases and J gave up 0 bases; unmatched junction bases: 2. The CDR3: CASSSGQYQETQYF. The CDR3 DNA reads as TGCGCCAGCAGCTCGGGACAGTACCAAGAGACCCAGTACTTC.

The chain recombines TRBV9 with TRBJ2-7, with 9 bases fitting TRBD2. CDR3 length: 14 amino acids. Germline CDR1 reads SGDLS; CDR2 reads YYNGEE. With V trimmed by 2 bases and J by 5 bases, 5 bases remained unmatched. The CDR3 is CASSVAGTSHEQYF. The CDR3 region has the DNA TGTGCCAGCAGCGTGGCGGGGACTAGCCACGAGCAGTACTTC.

The genes are TRBV6-6 and TRBJ2-7; D call uncertain. V was clipped by 2 bases and J by 0 bases, with 11 bases between them. Germline CDR1 MNHNY, CDR2 SVGAGI (reference sequence). This CDR3 is 15 amino acids long. The CDR3 DNA is TGTGCCAGCAGTTACGTCCAGAGGAGCTCCTACGAGCAGTACTTC. Its translation is CASSYVQRSSYEQYF.

This clone appeared once. The gene calls are TRBV6-5 and TRBJ2-7, with D perhaps matching TRBD2 (6 bases). This CDR3 spans 13 amino acids. V lost 4 bases and J 4 bases, leaving 11 bases between the germline ends. Germline CDR1 and CDR2: MNHEY and SVGAGI. The CDR3 nucleotides are TGTGCCAGCAGTTCGGGGGACTGGTACGAGCAGTACTTC. Its protein product is CASSSGDWYEQYF.

The CDR3 coding sequence is TGTGCCAGCTCACCCGGGACAGAAGTCTACGAGCAGTACTTC. Translation: CASSPGTEVYEQYF. The gene calls are TRBV18 and TRBJ2-7; TRBD1 aligns across 7 bases. Per germline, CDR1 KGHSH and CDR2 LQKENI. J gave up 3 bases and V 3 bases, and 5 bases lay outside the gene matches. The CDR3 loop spans 14 amino acids. The full variable domain, its missing parts supplied by reference TRBV18 and TRBJ2-7, is NAGVMQNPRHLVRRRGQEARLRCSPMKGHSHVYWYRQLPEEGLKFMVYLQKENIIDESGMPKERFSAEFPKEGPSILRIQQVVRGDSAAYFCASSPGTEVYEQYFGPGTRLTVT.

The V call is TRBV5-1, the J call TRBJ2-3; 7 bases align to TRBD2. Germline CDR1 is SGHRS and CDR2 is YFSETQ. The CDR3 loop spans 16 amino acids. V was pared by 4 bases and J by 6 bases, with 14 bases of the junction left unmatched. Here the CDR3 reads CASSLLASQKGDTQYF. The DNA of the CDR3 is TGCGCCAGCAGCCTACTAGCGTCACAAAAGGGGGATACGCAGTATTTT.